This T cell receptor beta chain was found in a study of OX40 agonist ivuxolimab in advanced cancers. This CDR3 contains 14 residues. The V end was cut by 8 bases, the J end by 2 bases, with 16 bases between. The germline V gene has CDR1 SGHVS and CDR2 FNYEAQ. The assay was immunoSEQ multiplex PCR, and TCRdb's table has in-frame clones only and misses some. The profile covers about 3,400 clones, with approximately 84% appearing a single time and 25% to 35% taken by the ten largest. The cohort excluded patients with autoimmune disease history or systemic immunosuppression. Note on this clone: Its antigen is as yet unknown.

Points from the study as a whole: Relative to CD4+ cells, CD8+ T cells on average had more expanded clones. Dosing at 0.1 to 3.0 mg/kg was accompanied by clonal expansion of CD4+ and CD8+ blood T cells by week 6.

The chain links TRBV7-6 to TRBJ2-7; D possibly corresponds to TRBD1 (5 bases). This receptor was obtained from an adult with an advanced solid tumor such as melanoma, head and neck, liver or kidney cancer. Material: CD4+ or CD8+ T cells sorted from blood, obtained in a trial of the OX40 agonist ivuxolimab. This CDR3 reads CASATGSATYEQYF. DNA for the CDR3: TGTGCCAGCGCCACAGGTTCGGCCACCTACGAGCAGTACTTC.